This T cell receptor beta chain was captured by sequencing in a study of OX40 agonist ivuxolimab in advanced cancers. Regarding the study as a whole: Some nonresponders likewise displayed low normalized T-cell clonal expansion. Relative to CD4+, CD8+ T cells held more expanded clones on average. The 0.1-3.0 mg/kg partial responders had among the lowest clonal expansion.

As concerns this clone: Antigen unknown.

With 0 bases clipped from V and 3 bases from J, the junction kept 2 bases outside the gene matches. CDR1 and CDR2 (germline): LNHDA, SQIVND (reference sequence). This CDR3 contains 14 residues. Using immunoSEQ multiplex PCR, the repertoire was profiled, and TCRdb retains in-frame clones only, with some absent. The sample consists of approximately 78,000 clones, about 88% of them appearing once. This specimen was CD4+ or CD8+ T cells sorted from blood, taken in a trial of the OX40 agonist ivuxolimab. The receptor comes from an adult with an advanced solid tumor such as melanoma, head and neck, liver or kidney cancer. This rearrangement joins TRBV19 to TRBJ2-7; TRBD1 aligns across 7 bases. CDR3 protein: CASSIEAGGYEQYF. DNA of the CDR3: TGTGCCAGTAGTATAGAAGCAGGGGGCTACGAGCAGTACTTC. The variable domain in full, completed from reference TRBV19 and TRBJ2-7, reads DGGITQSPKYLFRKEGQNVTLSCEQNLNHDAMYWYRQDPGQGLRLIYYSQIVNDFQKGDIAEGYSVSREKKESFPLTVTSAQKNPTAFYLCASSIEAGGYEQYFGPGTRLTVT.